What follows are 2 T cell receptor beta chains derived from one specimen sequenced in a study of blood T cells in healthy people across ages. A second PCR of roughly 7 to 11 cycles used a sample-barcoded 5' primer and a J-beta primer mix. TCRdb re-called the 5' RACE reads with MiXCR, one entry per CDR3 protein. The sample records approximately 1,700,000 distinct CDR3 sequences, more than 35% being singletons. The material sequenced was blood. The receptors were sampled from a human donor in good health.

This clonotype was counted between two and nine times. The chain is built from TRBV12-3 or TRBV12-4 and TRBJ1-6; D gene ambiguous. The CDR3 consists of 14 residues. Trimming removed 3 bases from V and 10 bases from J, with 13 bases in between. The CDR3 nucleotides are TGTGCCAGCAGTTTGACGGGAGGTGGGTCACCCCTCCACTTT. This encodes CASSLTGGGSPLHF.

This clonotype was detected a few times. The V gene is TRBV7-2, the J gene TRBJ1-5; D ambiguous. This CDR3 is 14 amino acids long. The V gene's germline CDR1 is SGHTA and CDR2 FQGNSA. V dropped 6 bases and J dropped 1 base, with 10 bases sitting between them. CDR3 sequence reads: CASRKEGSNQPQHF. In DNA form, the CDR3 reads TGTGCCAGCAGGAAAGAAGGCAGCAATCAGCCCCAGCATTTT.